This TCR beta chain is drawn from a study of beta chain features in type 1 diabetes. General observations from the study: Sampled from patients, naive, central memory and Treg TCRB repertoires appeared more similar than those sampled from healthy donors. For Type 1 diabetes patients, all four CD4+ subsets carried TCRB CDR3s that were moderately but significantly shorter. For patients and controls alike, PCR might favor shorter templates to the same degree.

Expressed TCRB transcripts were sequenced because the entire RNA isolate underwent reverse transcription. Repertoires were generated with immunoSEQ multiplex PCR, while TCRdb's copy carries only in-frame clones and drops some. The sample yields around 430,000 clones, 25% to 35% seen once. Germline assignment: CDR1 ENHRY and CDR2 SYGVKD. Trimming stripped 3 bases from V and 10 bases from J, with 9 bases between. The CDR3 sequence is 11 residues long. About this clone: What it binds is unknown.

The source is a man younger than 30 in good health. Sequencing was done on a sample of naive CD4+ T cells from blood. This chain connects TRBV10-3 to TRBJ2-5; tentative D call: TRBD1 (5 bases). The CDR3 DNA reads TGTGCCATCAGTGAAGGGGATGACCAGTACTTC. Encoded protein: CAISEGDDQYF.